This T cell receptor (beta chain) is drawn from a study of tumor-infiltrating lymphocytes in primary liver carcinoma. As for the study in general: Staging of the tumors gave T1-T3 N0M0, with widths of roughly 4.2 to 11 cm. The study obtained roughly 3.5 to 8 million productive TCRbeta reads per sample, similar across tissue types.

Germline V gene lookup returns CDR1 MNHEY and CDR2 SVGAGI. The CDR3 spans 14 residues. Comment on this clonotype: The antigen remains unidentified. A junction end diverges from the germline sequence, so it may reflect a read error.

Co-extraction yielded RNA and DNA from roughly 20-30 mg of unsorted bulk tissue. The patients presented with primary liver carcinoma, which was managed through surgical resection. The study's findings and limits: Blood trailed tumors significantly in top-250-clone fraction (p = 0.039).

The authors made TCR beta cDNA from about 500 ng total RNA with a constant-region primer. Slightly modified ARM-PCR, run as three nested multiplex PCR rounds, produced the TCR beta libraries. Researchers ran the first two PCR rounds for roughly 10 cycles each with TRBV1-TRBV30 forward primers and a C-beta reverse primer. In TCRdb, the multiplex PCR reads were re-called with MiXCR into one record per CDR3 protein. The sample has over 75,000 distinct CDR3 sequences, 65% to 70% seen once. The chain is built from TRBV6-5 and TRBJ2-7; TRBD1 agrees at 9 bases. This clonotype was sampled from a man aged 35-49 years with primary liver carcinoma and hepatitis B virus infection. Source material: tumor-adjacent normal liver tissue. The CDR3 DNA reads TGTACCAGCAACGAGGACAGGGGCTCCTACGAGCAGTACTTC. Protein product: CTSNEDRGSYEQYF.